Detailed here is one T cell receptor (beta chain). It lacks a known antigen. The input lacks base qualities; no much larger clone sits a single base away. The CDR3 regions of human TCRbeta chains were analyzed by immunosequencing. The original methods were these. TCRs in the repertoires were matched against a reference library of SARS-CoV-2-specific TCRs that had been generated with the MIRA antigen-specificity platform. Breadth was defined as the fraction of unique TCRs that were SARS-CoV-2-associated, and depth was defined as the fraction of total T cells that were SARS-CoV-2-associated. Using the MIRA data, each spike-specific TCR was assigned both to the spike region to which the TCR was reactive and to a CD4 or CD8 class. Log10-transformed breadth and depth values were compared by one-way ANOVA with Sidak's multiple comparisons tests. TCRdb stores this immuneACCESS table with in-frame sequences only. Part of the clones is absent; in the studies checked, under half of the shortfall reflects unresolved V genes, and no reason is known for the rest. V, J and clone size are taken as reported in that table, and D and trimming were inferred from the DNA itself. The sample data list 150,000 or so clones, and about 90% of these were observed just once. About 1.4% of the sample is held by the ten biggest clonotypes.

The time point label on this specimen signifies: baseline before first vaccination. Samples from vaccinated people were obtained from the UK trials COV001 and COV002, which included a single-blind randomized controlled phase 2/3 trial of AZD1222 (ChAdOx1 nCoV-19) in healthy adults. For TCRbeta chain sequencing, PBMC samples were collected from trial participants at day 0 and at day 28 after the second dose. The entry originates in a study of T cell responses to AZD1222 COVID-19 vaccine (dated by TCRdb to the early 2020s). Background for the entire study: AZD1222 recipients given second doses at about 4 weeks or at about 12 weeks were pooled, since spike-specific TCR depth and breadth were not found to differ between the two schedules. TCR sequencing was performed for 233 trial participants, of whom 200 to 220 were given two doses of AZD1222 and around 26 were given two doses of MenACWY control vaccine. Trial participants were enrolled by age into subgroups of 18-55, 56-69 and 70-plus years, and roughly 160, 29 and 62 TCR-sequenced participants, respectively, were included in these subgroups.

What the study reported, not specific to this receptor: The 56-69-year group was small, and its depth increase did not reach significance, likely because of low power. Conclusions about previously exposed vaccinees were limited because only 6 or 7 AZD1222 recipients were SARS-CoV-2 seropositive at baseline. No day 14 peak-response samples were available, so repertoires were characterized only after the peak T cell response. Vaccine-associated CD4 TCRs spanned the whole spike protein, with dominant responses in regions 160-218 and 743-854. Spike-specific TCR breadth and depth rose significantly after two AZD1222 doses compared with day 0 and with MenACWY recipients. Reportedly, close to half of the unique spike-specific TCRs recognized epitopes lying outside the regions that are mutated in the B.1.351 and B.1.1.7 variants. Participants were mostly white British and included more females than males, and it was suggested by the authors that clonal diversity may have been underestimated.

For CDR1 and CDR2, the germline V gene (reference sequence) lists GTSNPN and SVGIG. Germline trimming: 2 bases from V, 4 bases from J; junction bases outside gene matches: 8. Counted from cysteine to phenylalanine, this CDR3 has 16 amino acids. Just the 48-base CDR3 DNA is kept, in frame starting at base 1. Here the sequenced sample was peripheral blood, taken on day 0 of AZD1222 vaccination. This chain joins TRBV30 to TRBJ2-5; 12 middle bases align to TRBD2. The clonotype originates from an adult in good health. The CDR3 region: CAWSPPSGGVRETQYF. The nucleotide sequence is given as TGTGCCTGGAGTCCCCCTAGCGGGGGGGTACGAGAGACCCAGTACTTC.